The subject of this entry is one TCR beta chain. This sample is part of a study of blood T cell repertoires in COVID-19. This CDR3 contains 15 residues. The ends were cut back, 5 bases at V and 2 bases at J, with 15 bases in the middle. The germline V gene encodes CDR1 SGHAT and CDR2 FQNNGV. Ages ranged from roughly 18 to 100 years, with residence in around 24 US areas. The table came from immunoSEQ multiplex PCR; TCRdb's copy has only in-frame clones and leaves some out. The sample contains about 130,000 clones, roughly 83% of which appear only once. This sequence joins TRBV11-2 and TRBJ1-2; no clear D. The clonotype originates from a man aged 50-60 years who had recovered from COVID-19. Sequencing input: PBMCs or T cells enriched from blood (not recorded which). CDR3 DNA: TGTGCCAGCAGCCCCGACCTAGCTCCCAACTATGGCTACACCTTC. This codes for CASSPDLAPNYGYTF. The full variable domain, its missing parts supplied by reference TRBV11-2 and TRBJ1-2, is EAGVAQSPRYKIIEKRQSVAFWCNPISGHATLYWYQQILGQGPKLLIQFQNNGVVDDSQLPKDRFSAERLKGVDSTLKIQPAKLEDSAVYLCASSPDLAPNYGYTFGSGTRLTVV.